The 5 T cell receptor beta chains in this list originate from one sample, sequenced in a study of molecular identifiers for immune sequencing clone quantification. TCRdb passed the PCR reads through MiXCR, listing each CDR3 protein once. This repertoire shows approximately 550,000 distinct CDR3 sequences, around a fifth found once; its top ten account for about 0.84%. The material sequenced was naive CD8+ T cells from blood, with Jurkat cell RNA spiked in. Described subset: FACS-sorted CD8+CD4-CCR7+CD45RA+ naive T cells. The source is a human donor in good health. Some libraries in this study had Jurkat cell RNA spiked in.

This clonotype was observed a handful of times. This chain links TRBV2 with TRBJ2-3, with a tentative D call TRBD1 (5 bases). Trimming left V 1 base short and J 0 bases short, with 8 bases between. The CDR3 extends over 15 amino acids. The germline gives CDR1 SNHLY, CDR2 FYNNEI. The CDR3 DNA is TGTGCCAGCAGTGAAGTGACAGATAGCACAGATACGCAGTATTTT. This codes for CASSEVTDSTDTQYF.

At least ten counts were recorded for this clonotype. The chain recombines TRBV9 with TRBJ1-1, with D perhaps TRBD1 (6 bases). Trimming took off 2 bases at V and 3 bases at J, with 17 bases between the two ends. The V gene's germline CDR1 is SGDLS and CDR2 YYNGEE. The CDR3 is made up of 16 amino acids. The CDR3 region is CASSVREGVVDTEAFF. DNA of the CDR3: TGTGCCAGCAGCGTTAGGGAGGGGGTAGTGGACACTGAAGCTTTCTTT.

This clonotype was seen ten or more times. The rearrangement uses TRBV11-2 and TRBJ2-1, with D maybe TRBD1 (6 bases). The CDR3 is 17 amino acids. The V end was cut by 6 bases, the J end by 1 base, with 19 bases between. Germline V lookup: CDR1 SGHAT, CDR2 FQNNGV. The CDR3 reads CASRKGDAYSSYNEQFF. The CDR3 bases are TGTGCCAGCAGGAAGGGGGACGCCTATAGTTCCTACAATGAGCAGTTCTTC.

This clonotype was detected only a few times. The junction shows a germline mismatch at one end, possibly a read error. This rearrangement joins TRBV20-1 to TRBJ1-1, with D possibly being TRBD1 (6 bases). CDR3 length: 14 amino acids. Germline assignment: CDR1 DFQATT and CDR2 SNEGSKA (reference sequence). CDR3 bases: TGCAGTGCTCGAGACAGGTTTTCGAACACTGAAGCTTTCTTT. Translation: CSARDRFSNTEAFF.

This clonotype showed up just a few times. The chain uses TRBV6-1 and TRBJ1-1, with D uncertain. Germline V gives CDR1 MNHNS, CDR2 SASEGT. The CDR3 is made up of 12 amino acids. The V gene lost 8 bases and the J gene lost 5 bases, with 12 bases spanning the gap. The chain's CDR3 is CASRDILTEAFF. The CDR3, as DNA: TGTGCCAGCCGAGACATCCTAACTGAAGCTTTCTTT.